This TCR beta chain stems from a study of shared clonotypes between healthy human individuals. Profiling relied on immunoSEQ multiplex PCR, and the TCRdb table lists in-frame clones only, not all of them. The data show millions of clones, around nine tenths seen once. The CDR3 sequence is 14 residues long. Losses at the gene ends were 6 bases for V and 7 bases for J; bases not matched to a gene: 11. Germline V CDR1 and CDR2: SNHLY, FYNNEI. The sequence was collected from a man between 18 and 35 years old in good health. The chain has TRBV2 and TRBJ2-7; 8 nucleotides align to TRBD1. The sequenced sample consisted of naive CD4+ T cells sorted from blood. Sample subset: CD45RA+ positively selected. The CDR3 reads CASRGQAPQGEQYF. The CDR3 DNA follows: TGTGCCAGCAGGGGACAGGCCCCCCAAGGGGAGCAGTACTTC. The full variable domain, with the rest looked up from reference TRBV2 and TRBJ2-7, is EPEVTQTPSHQVTQMGQEVILRCVPISNHLYFYWYRQILGQKVEFLVSFYNNEISEKSEIFDDQFSVERPDGSNFTLKIRSTKLEDSAMYFCASRGQAPQGEQYFGPGTRLTVT.